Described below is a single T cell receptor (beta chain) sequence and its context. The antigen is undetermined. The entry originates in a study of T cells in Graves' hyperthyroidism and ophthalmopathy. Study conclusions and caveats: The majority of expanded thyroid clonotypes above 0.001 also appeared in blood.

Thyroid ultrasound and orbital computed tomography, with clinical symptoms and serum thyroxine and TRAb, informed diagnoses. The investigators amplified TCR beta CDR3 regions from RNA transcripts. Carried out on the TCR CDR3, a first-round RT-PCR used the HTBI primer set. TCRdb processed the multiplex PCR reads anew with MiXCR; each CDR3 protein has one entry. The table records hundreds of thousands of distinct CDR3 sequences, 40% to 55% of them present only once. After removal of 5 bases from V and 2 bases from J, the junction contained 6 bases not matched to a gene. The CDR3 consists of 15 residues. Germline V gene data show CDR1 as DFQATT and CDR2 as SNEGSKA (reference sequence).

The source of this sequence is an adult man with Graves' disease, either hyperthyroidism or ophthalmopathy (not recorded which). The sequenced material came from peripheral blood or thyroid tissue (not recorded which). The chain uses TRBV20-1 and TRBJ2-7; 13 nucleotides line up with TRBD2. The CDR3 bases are TGCAGTGCTCCCGGGACTAGCGGGGCGACCTACGAGCAGTACTTC. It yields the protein CSAPGTSGATYEQYF.